Below, 5 T cell receptor beta chains from the same sample are listed, as sequenced in a study of blood T cell repertoires in COVID-19 (dated by TCRdb to about 2020). The library was built by means of the immunoSEQ multiplex PCR assay. As stored in TCRdb, this immuneACCESS dataset retains in-frame rearrangements with V and J assigned. A fraction of the clones does not appear; measured against another copy, unresolved V genes explain less than half of the discrepancy, and the remainder lacks a known reason. This sample comprises roughly 64,000 clones, about 86% of them detected only once. The top ten constitute around 1.2% of the sample. Sample: peripheral blood. These receptors were obtained from a man in his forties or fifties with acute or convalescent COVID-19.

The chain employs TRBV28 and TRBJ2-7; TRBD2 agrees at 10 bases. The CDR3 is made up of 14 amino acids. The germline V gene has CDR1 MDHEN and CDR2 SYDVKM. V lost 4 bases and J lost 11; bases outside the gene matches: 11. The CDR3 protein is CASSYTSGENEEYF. DNA of the CDR3: TGTGCCAGCAGTTATACTAGCGGGGAAAATGAGGAGTACTTC.

This clone was recorded only once. Other DNA sequences in this sample translate to the same CDR3. The rearrangement links TRBV24-1 to TRBJ2-2; D gene ambiguous. Germline values: CDR1 KGHDR, CDR2 SFDVKD. Trimming shortened V by 3 bases and J by 7 bases, and 5 bases separated the two germline ends. CDR3 length: 12 residues. Here the CDR3 reads CATSDSVGELFF. For the CDR3, the DNA is TGTGCCACCAGTGATAGCGTCGGGGAGCTGTTTTTT.

A single count supports this clone. The chain combines TRBV18 with TRBJ1-2; 7 bases align to TRBD1. From germline, CDR1 is KGHSH and CDR2 LQKENI. V dropped 2 bases and J dropped 0; count of bases not matched to a gene: 15. The CDR3 sequence is 19 residues long. Written as DNA, the CDR3 is TGTGCCAGCTCACCAACGGGGTTGACAGGGTCTTTGTCTAACTATGGCTACACCTTC. It translates to CASSPTGLTGSLSNYGYTF.

The rearrangement links TRBV2 to TRBJ2-1, with D possibly being TRBD2 (6 bases). The CDR3 is 12 amino acids. The V gene's germline CDR1 is SNHLY and CDR2 FYNNEI. The V and J ends lost 11 bases and 8 bases respectively, with 16 bases between them. In DNA form, the CDR3 reads TGTGCCGGGGGACCGACTAGGGATGAGCAGTTCTTC. This codes for CAGGPTRDEQFF.

CDR3 sequence (DNA): TGCAGTGCCAGGGACAGCCCTGAAGCTTTCTTT. It yields the protein CSARDSPEAFF. The chain couples TRBV20-1 to TRBJ1-1, with 7 bases lining up with TRBD1. The CDR3 sequence is 11 residues long. Losses at the gene ends were 6 bases for V and 6 bases for J; bases not matched to a gene: 4. Germline lookup yields CDR1 DFQATT and CDR2 SNEGSKA (reference sequence).